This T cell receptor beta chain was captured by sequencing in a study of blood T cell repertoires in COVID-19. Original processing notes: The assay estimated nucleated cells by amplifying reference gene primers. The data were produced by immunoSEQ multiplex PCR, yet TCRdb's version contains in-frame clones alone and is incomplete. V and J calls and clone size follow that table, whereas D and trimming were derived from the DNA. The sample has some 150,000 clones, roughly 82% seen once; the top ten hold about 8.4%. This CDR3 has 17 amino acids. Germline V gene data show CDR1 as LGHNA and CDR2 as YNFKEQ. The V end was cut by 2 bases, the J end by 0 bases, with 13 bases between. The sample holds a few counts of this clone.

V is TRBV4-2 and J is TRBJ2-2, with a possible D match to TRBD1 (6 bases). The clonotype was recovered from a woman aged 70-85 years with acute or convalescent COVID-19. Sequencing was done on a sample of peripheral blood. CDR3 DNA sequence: TGTGCCAGCAGCCAACCTAGACAGGACGCGAACACCGGGGAGCTGTTTTTT. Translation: CASSQPRQDANTGELFF.